Shown below are 26 T cell receptor beta chains from a single sample sequenced in a study of technical replicates of blood from a few donors. Some clones are missing from TCRdb's copy, which holds only in-frame ones; the method was immunoSEQ multiplex PCR. The data hold approximately 81,000 clones, with approximately 78% observed a single time. Sample: PBMCs. These receptors originate from a human donor in good health. Some clones in this sample may be carry-over from other donors' samples.

This rearrangement joins TRBV19 to TRBJ1-5; 7 positions match TRBD1. V was pared by 9 bases and J by 5 bases, with 7 bases of the junction left unmatched. Germline CDR1 is LNHDA and CDR2 is SQIVND (reference sequence). The CDR3 loop spans 13 amino acids. CDR3 in amino acids: CASTRQGDQPQHF. The CDR3, as DNA: TGTGCCAGCACAAGACAGGGAGATCAGCCCCAGCATTTT.

The rearrangement links TRBV29-1 to TRBJ1-1; D not resolved. V lost 8 bases, J lost 1 base, and 11 bases lay in between. In germline, CDR1 is SQVTM, CDR2 ANQGSEA. The CDR3 length is 12 residues. CDR3 bases: TGCAGCTGCCGGGTCACGAACACTGAAGCTTTCTTT. Amino acid sequence: CSCRVTNTEAFF.

V gene TRBV5-4 combines with J gene TRBJ2-7; 11 positions match TRBD1. V was clipped by 4 bases and J by 6 bases; unmatched bases: 9. The germline V gene has CDR1 SGHNT and CDR2 YYREEE (reference sequence). The CDR3 is 15 residues long. This chain's CDR3 is CASSGPSGQGGEQYF. For the CDR3, the DNA is TGTGCCAGCAGCGGACCATCGGGACAGGGGGGCGAGCAGTACTTC.

This sequence joins TRBV7-2 and TRBJ2-1; TRBD1 aligns across 8 bases. The CDR3 has 15 amino acids. Germline V CDR1 and CDR2: SGHTA, FQGNSA. V trimming: 4 bases; J trimming: 11 bases; junction bases outside the gene matches: 13. The CDR3, as DNA: TGTGCCAGCAGCTCGCAGGGGGCGCAAGGACGCAAGCAGTTCTTC. It encodes CASSSQGAQGRKQFF.

The rearrangement links TRBV19 to TRBJ2-1; possible D gene TRBD2, 5 bases. The CDR3 is made up of 13 amino acids. The V end lost 5 bases, the J end lost 10 bases, and 15 bases lay between the germline ends. Germline values: CDR1 LNHDA, CDR2 SQIVND (reference sequence). The CDR3 sequence is CASSLNSVPEQFF. CDR3 nucleotide sequence: TGTGCCAGTAGTCTTAATAGCGTGCCCGAGCAGTTCTTC.

V is TRBV7-3 and J is TRBJ2-1, with a weak D call TRBD2 (7 bases). Trimming shortened V by 2 bases and J by 0 bases, and 14 bases separated the two germline ends. This CDR3 has 17 residues. The V gene's germline CDR1 is SGHTA and CDR2 FQGTGA. CDR3 sequence (DNA): TGTGCCAGCAGCTTATCCAGCGGGACAAGCTCCTACAATGAGCAGTTCTTC. Protein sequence: CASSLSSGTSSYNEQFF.

The CDR3 sequence is CASSPGTNYGYTF. The CDR3 DNA reads TGTGCCAGCAGCCCCGGGACTAACTATGGCTACACCTTC. The V call is TRBV7-2, the J call TRBJ1-2, with D unresolved. V was clipped by 5 bases and J by 0 bases, with 7 bases between them. CDR3 length equals 13 residues. Germline loops: CDR1 SGHTA, CDR2 FQGNSA.

This chain connects TRBV28 to TRBJ2-7; 7 bases map to TRBD2. The V segment lost 3 bases and the J segment 2 bases; nucleotides outside the gene matches: 10. The CDR3 contains 16 residues. Germline V lookup: CDR1 MDHEN, CDR2 SYDVKM. The CDR3, as DNA: TGTGCCAGCAGTTTCCATCTAGCGGTCCTGACCTACGAGCAGTACTTC. Encoded protein: CASSFHLAVLTYEQYF.

V gene TRBV5-1 combines with J gene TRBJ1-5; 8 nucleotides match TRBD1. The CDR3 covers 15 residues. After removal of 0 bases from V and 6 bases from J, the junction contained 5 bases not matched to a gene. CDR1 and CDR2 from the germline V gene are SGHRS and YFSETQ. CDR3 in DNA: TGCGCCAGCAGCTTGGAAGGACAGGGATCTCAGCCCCAGCATTTT. It codes for CASSLEGQGSQPQHF.

This clone was seen a handful of times. The CDR3 bases are TGCGCCAGCAGCCGAACAGCCCGAATCACAGGGGAAGAAGCTTTCTTT. Encoded protein: CASSRTARITGEEAFF. The chain employs TRBV5-1 and TRBJ1-1; 7 bases are shared with TRBD1. The CDR3 is 16 residues long. Trimming took 4 bases from V and 8 from J; bases not matched to a gene: 17. Germline CDR1 and CDR2: SGHRS and YFSETQ. Filled out from reference TRBV5-1 and TRBJ1-1, the complete variable domain reads KAGVTQTPRYLIKTRGQQVTLSCSPISGHRSVSWYQQTPGQGLQFLFEYFSETQRNKGNFPGRFSGRQFSNSRSEMNVSTLELGDSALYLCASSRTARITGEEAFFGQGTRLTVV.

CDR3 sequence: CARDEGGEKLFF. As DNA, the CDR3 is TGTGCCAGGGATGAGGGGGGGGAAAAACTGTTTTTT. V gene TRBV30 combines with J gene TRBJ1-4; TRBD1 is a possible D gene (6 bases). Germline CDR1 reads GTSNPN; CDR2 reads SVGIG (reference sequence). This CDR3 has 12 amino acids. The V and J ends lost 8 bases and 8 bases respectively, with 15 bases between them.

This clone has a single count. V usage is TRBV13 and J usage is TRBJ2-7; 14 bases map to TRBD2. J lost 0 bases, V lost 1 base, and 5 bases had no gene match. The CDR3 totals 18 residues. Germline-derived CDR1 and CDR2 are PRHDT and FYEKMQ (reference sequence). The CDR3 DNA follows: TGTGCCAGCAGCTTAGAGGGGGGGACTAGCGGGAGCTCCTACGAGCAGTACTTC. This encodes CASSLEGGTSGSSYEQYF.

The chain recombines TRBV29-1 with TRBJ2-5; 9 positions agree with TRBD1. Losses at the gene ends were 7 bases for V and 5 bases for J; bases not matched to a gene: 8. CDR1 is SQVTM, CDR2 ANQGSEA, per germline. CDR3 length: 13 amino acids. In nucleotides, the CDR3 is TGCAGCGCTGGACAGGGGTATGGGGAGACCCAGTACTTC. This translates into CSAGQGYGETQYF. Using reference TRBV29-1 and TRBJ2-5 for the parts outside the CDR3, the full variable domain is SAVISQKPSRDICQRGTSLTIQCQVDSQVTMMFWYRQQPGQSLTLIATANQGSEATYESGFVIDKFPISRPNLTFSTLTVSNMSPEDSSIYLCSAGQGYGETQYFGPGTRLLVL.

This clone was observed a single time. The J gene is TRBJ1-2, the V gene TRBV6-5; D possibly corresponds to TRBD1 (5 bases). Germline assignment: CDR1 MNHEY and CDR2 SVGAGI. The V and J ends lost 2 bases and 0 bases respectively, with 13 bases between them. CDR3 length: 16 amino acids. In nucleotides, the CDR3 is TGTGCCAGCAGTTACAATGGGGCGAAAACTAACTATGGCTACACCTTC. Translation gives CASSYNGAKTNYGYTF.

This chain connects TRBV6-6 to TRBJ2-5, with D unclear. The CDR3 is made up of 11 amino acids. The germline V gene has CDR1 MNHNY and CDR2 SVGAGI (reference sequence). Trimming stripped 6 bases from V and 5 bases from J, with 7 bases between. The CDR3 spells CASSREETQYF. For the CDR3, the DNA is TGTGCCAGCAGCCGAGAGGAGACCCAGTACTTC.

J is TRBJ2-5 and V is TRBV7-2, with 7 bases identical to TRBD2. After removal of 2 bases from V and 5 bases from J, the junction contained 8 bases not matched to a gene. Germline V gene lookup returns CDR1 SGHTA and CDR2 FQGNSA. This CDR3 spans 15 amino acids. The CDR3 nucleotides are TGTGCCAGCAGCTTACGGGACTACCGCCCGGAGACCCAGTACTTC. Protein product: CASSLRDYRPETQYF.

The chain carries TRBV7-8 and TRBJ2-2, with a weak D call TRBD2 (6 bases). Trimming removed 8 bases from V and 4 bases from J, with 11 bases in between. The CDR3 totals 13 residues. Germline V lookup: CDR1 SGHVS, CDR2 FQNEAQ. The DNA of the CDR3 is TGTGCCAGCGGAGTGGGGGGCACCGGGGAGCTGTTTTTT. Amino acid sequence: CASGVGGTGELFF.

The chain uses TRBV4-3 and TRBJ2-5, with D possibly TRBD2 on 6 matching bases. The J call may be in error: the DNA end matches TRBJ2-7 better. The germline V gene has CDR1 LGHNA and CDR2 YSLEER. This CDR3 spans 16 amino acids. CDR3 nucleotides: TGCGCCAGCAGCCAAGAACGGACCCTCGGCGGGGCCGAGCAGTACTTC. It yields the protein CASSQERTLGGAEQYF.

This chain links TRBV19 with TRBJ2-1, with D possibly matching TRBD1 (6 bases). V lost 5 bases to trimming and J lost 5 bases, with 13 bases between them. Per the germline V gene, CDR1 is LNHDA and CDR2 is SQIVND (reference sequence). The CDR3 totals 14 residues. The CDR3 DNA reads TGTGCCAGTAGTTCACAGGGCCCCGACAATGAGCAGTTCTTC. Protein product: CASSSQGPDNEQFF.

This clone was found many times. This chain uses TRBV29-1 with TRBJ1-5; D is uncertain. CDR3 size: 13 residues. Per the germline V gene, CDR1 is SQVTM and CDR2 is ANQGSEA. V shed 1 base and J shed 1 base, with 5 bases lying between them. The CDR3 region is CSVEVQSNQPQHF. CDR3 sequence (DNA): TGCAGCGTTGAAGTCCAGAGCAATCAGCCCCAGCATTTT.

The chain carries TRBV6-1 and TRBJ1-2, with 7 bases aligning to TRBD1. The CDR3 covers 13 residues. The V gene end was trimmed by 7 bases and the J gene end by 7 bases; junction bases not matched to a gene: 9. From germline, CDR1 is MNHNS and CDR2 SASEGT. The CDR3 spells CASTPEGAGGYTF. The CDR3 DNA reads TGTGCCAGCACTCCCGAGGGGGCCGGTGGCTACACCTTC.

This chain links TRBV19 with TRBJ2-1, with D maybe TRBD2 (5 bases). Looked up from germline, CDR1 is LNHDA and CDR2 is SQIVND (reference sequence). V was clipped by 2 bases and J by 1 base, with 6 bases between them. The CDR3 has 14 amino acids. CDR3 DNA sequence: TGTGCCAGTAGTATAAGCGGTTCCTACAATGAGCAGTTCTTC. Its protein is CASSISGSYNEQFF.

The rearrangement links TRBV5-4 to TRBJ1-5; TRBD1 agrees at 7 bases. Germline CDR1 reads SGHNT; CDR2 reads YYREEE (reference sequence). The CDR3 runs to 13 residues. J lost 5 bases, V lost 2 bases, and 1 base had no gene match. In DNA, the CDR3 is TGTGCCAGCAGCTTCGACAGGGATCAGCCCCAGCATTTT. Translating it yields CASSFDRDQPQHF.

CDR3 in amino acids: CASSPEGQGYEQYF. CDR3 in DNA: TGTGCCAGCAGTCCCGAGGGACAGGGGTACGAGCAGTACTTC. This chain joins TRBV2 and TRBJ2-7, with TRBD1 identical over 10 bases. Per the germline V gene, CDR1 is SNHLY and CDR2 is FYNNEI. This CDR3 has 14 residues. The V and J ends lost 5 bases and 4 bases, in that order; junction bases with no gene match: 5. The entire variable domain, with the rest obtained from reference TRBV2 and TRBJ2-7, is as follows: EPEVTQTPSHQVTQMGQEVILRCVPISNHLYFYWYRQILGQKVEFLVSFYNNEISEKSEIFDDQFSVERPDGSNFTLKIRSTKLEDSAMYFCASSPEGQGYEQYFGPGTRLTVT.

This rearrangement joins TRBV6-5 to TRBJ1-6, with a possible D match to TRBD1 (5 bases). Germline V gene sequence: CDR1 MNHEY, CDR2 SVGAGI. V gave up 6 bases and J gave up 8 bases, with 14 bases separating them. The CDR3 runs to 14 residues. The DNA for the CDR3 is TGTGCCAGCAGCCCCGGGGGGGGAGATTCACCCCTCCACTTT. Residues: CASSPGGGDSPLHF.

Concerning this clone itself: One end of the junction does not line up with germline, which may come from a read error. The chain uses TRBV4-1 and TRBJ1-1, with 9 nucleotides matching TRBD1. The CDR3 has 16 amino acids. Germline CDR1 reads MGHRA; CDR2 reads YSYEKL. CDR3 sequence reads: CASSQTIRDRVLVWLF. CDR3 sequence (DNA): TGCGCCAGCAGCCAGACCATCCGGGACAGGGTGCTAGTCTGGCTCTTT.